This TCR beta chain comes out of a study of CD8+ T cells in alopecia areata. Study findings and constraints: Elevated clonality characterized lesional scalp relative to normal scalp, particularly in alopecia totalis/universalis. Sequences from scalp samples also cover resident alphabeta T cells of normal skin.

The authors extracted RNA and reverse transcribed it into cDNA as the sequencing template. Produced via immunoSEQ multiplex PCR; TCRdb's table is partial and in-frame only. The sample shows 1,800 or so clones, none of them appearing just once. This clone was seen repeatedly, ten times or more. Its target is not known. Each gene name is a mouse one. The sequenced fragment ends 4 residues before the CDR3 boundary, so the rest is inferred from the germline J gene. CDR1 NNHDY and CDR2 SYVADS come from the germline V gene. CDR3 length: 14 amino acids. Trimming left V 1 base short and J 0 bases short, with 6 bases between. Time point noted: mouse skin 6 weeks after grafting, around onset of hair loss. At the time of grafting and 3 and 6 weeks later, recipient mouse skin was biopsied.

The chain uses TRBV13-3 and TRBJ2-5, with D uncertain. The source material was skin, sampled at week 6. The clonotype originates from a C3H/HeJ mouse with alopecia areata. Mouse strain MHC haplotype: H2-k. The sequenced CDR3 bases are TGTGCCAGCAGTGATAGGTTTAACCAAGAC. Translated, it gives CASSDRFNQD. Given in full, the CDR3 is CASSDRFNQDTQYF.